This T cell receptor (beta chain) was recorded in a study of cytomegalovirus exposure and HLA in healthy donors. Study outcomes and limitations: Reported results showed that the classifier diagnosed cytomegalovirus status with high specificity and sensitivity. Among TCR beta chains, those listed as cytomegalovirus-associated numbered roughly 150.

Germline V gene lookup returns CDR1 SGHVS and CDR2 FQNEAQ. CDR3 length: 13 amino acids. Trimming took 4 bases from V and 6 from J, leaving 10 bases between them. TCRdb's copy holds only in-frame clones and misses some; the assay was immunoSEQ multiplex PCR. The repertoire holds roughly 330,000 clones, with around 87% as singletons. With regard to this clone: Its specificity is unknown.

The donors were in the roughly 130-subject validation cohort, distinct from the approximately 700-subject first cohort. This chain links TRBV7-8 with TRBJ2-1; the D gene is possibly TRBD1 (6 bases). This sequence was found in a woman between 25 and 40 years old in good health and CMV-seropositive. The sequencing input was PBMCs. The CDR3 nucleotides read TGTGCCAGCAGCTCGGGACAAATCAATGAGCAGTTCTTC. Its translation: CASSSGQINEQFF.